The 18 T cell receptor beta chains presented below share a single source sample, sequenced in a study of T cell responses to AZD1222 COVID-19 vaccine. TCRdb's copy holds only in-frame clones and misses some; the assay was immunoSEQ multiplex PCR. The table includes about 160,000 clones, just under 95% detected once. Sequencing was performed on peripheral blood, taken on day 0 of AZD1222 vaccination. These receptors all come from an adult in good health.

This sequence joins TRBV6-5 and TRBJ2-7; 8 bases are shared with TRBD1. Trimming cost V 2 bases and J 4 bases; bases outside gene matches: 4. The CDR3 sequence is 14 residues long. Germline V CDR1 and CDR2: MNHEY, SVGAGI. CDR3 DNA: TGTGCCAGCAGTTACCGGGACAGGCTATACGAGCAGTACTTC. It specifies CASSYRDRLYEQYF.

The chain joins TRBV5-1 to TRBJ1-1; D might be TRBD1 (5 bases). Trimming stripped 4 bases from V and 0 bases from J, with 10 bases between. Looked up from germline, CDR1 is SGHRS and CDR2 is YFSETQ. CDR3 length: 14 residues. DNA of the CDR3: TGCGCCAGCAGCGAGGGACGGATGAACACTGAAGCTTTCTTT. Amino acid sequence: CASSEGRMNTEAFF.

The V call is TRBV4-2, the J call TRBJ2-7; the D gene is possibly TRBD2 (6 bases). The V end lost 4 bases, the J end lost 0 bases, and 10 bases lay between the germline ends. The germline CDR1 and CDR2 sequences are LGHNA and YNFKEQ. The CDR3 is 14 amino acids. CDR3 DNA sequence: TGTGCCAGCAGCCTCGGGACTTTCTCCTACGAGCAGTACTTC. Translating it yields CASSLGTFSYEQYF.

This chain links TRBV5-1 with TRBJ1-6, with a possible D match to TRBD1 (5 bases). This CDR3 spans 14 amino acids. CDR1 is SGHRS, CDR2 YFSETQ, per germline. Trimming removed 4 bases from V and 10 bases from J, with 15 bases in between. The DNA of the CDR3 is TGCGCCAGCAGCCCCGGGACCACTAGGTCACCCCTCCACTTT. Protein product: CASSPGTTRSPLHF.

The DNA for the CDR3 is TGTGCCAGCAGCCCCGTCCCGTCGGGATGGGACTATGGCTACACCTTC. Protein sequence: CASSPVPSGWDYGYTF. This rearrangement joins TRBV7-2 to TRBJ1-2; D is ambiguous. This CDR3 has 16 residues. Germline-derived CDR1 and CDR2 are SGHTA and FQGNSA. V was pared by 5 bases and J by 3 bases, with 19 bases between.

The chain has TRBV3-1 (or the pseudogene TRBV3-2) and TRBJ2-7, with D perhaps matching TRBD1 (5 bases). This CDR3 has 15 residues. Germline CDR1 LGHDT, CDR2 YNNKEL (reference sequence). Trimming took off 0 bases at V and 0 bases at J, with 9 bases between the two ends. The CDR3 protein is CASSQDSGPSYEQYF. Written as DNA, the CDR3 is TGTGCCAGCAGCCAAGATTCAGGGCCCTCCTACGAGCAGTACTTC.

The genes are TRBV7-8 and TRBJ1-2; TRBD1 agrees at 7 bases. Germline CDR1 reads SGHVS; CDR2 reads FQNEAQ. The CDR3 is 18 residues long. V gave up 5 bases and J gave up 5 bases; unmatched junction bases: 20. The CDR3 sequence is CASSVVGTELTGGYGYTF. In DNA form, the CDR3 reads TGTGCCAGCAGCGTCGTCGGGACAGAACTAACTGGGGGATATGGCTACACCTTC. Full variable domain (missing parts from reference TRBV7-8 and TRBJ1-2): GAGVSQSPRYKVAKRGQDVALRCDPISGHVSLFWYQQALGQGPEFLTYFQNEAQLDKSGLPSDRFFAERPEGSVSTLKIQRTQQEDSAVYLCASSVVGTELTGGYGYTFGSGTRLTVV.

The V call is TRBV2, the J call TRBJ1-1; 7 bases are a match to TRBD1. This CDR3 is 16 amino acids long. The V and J ends lost 5 bases and 0 bases, in that order; junction bases with no gene match: 9. From germline, CDR1 is SNHLY and CDR2 FYNNEI. The CDR3 protein is CASSRDSHLLNTEAFF. As DNA, the CDR3 is TGTGCCAGCAGTCGGGACAGTCACCTTTTGAACACTGAAGCTTTCTTT. The whole variable domain, filled in from reference TRBV2 and TRBJ1-1, reads EPEVTQTPSHQVTQMGQEVILRCVPISNHLYFYWYRQILGQKVEFLVSFYNNEISEKSEIFDDQFSVERPDGSNFTLKIRSTKLEDSAMYFCASSRDSHLLNTEAFFGQGTRLTVV.

The chain couples TRBV7-2 to TRBJ2-2; D is unclear. The CDR3 covers 14 residues. The V gene's germline CDR1 is SGHTA and CDR2 FQGNSA. With 2 bases removed from V and 1 base from J, the gap between germline ends came to 5 bases. CDR3 nucleotide sequence: TGTGCCAGCAGCTTACAGTGGAACACCGGGGAGCTGTTTTTT. Protein product: CASSLQWNTGELFF.

The chain joins TRBV11-3 to TRBJ1-1, with D unclear. CDR1 is SGHNT, CDR2 YENEEA, per germline. The CDR3 loop spans 14 amino acids. Between the trimmed V and J ends, which lost 1 base and 4 bases, there was a span of 10 bases. CDR3 sequence reads: CASSLVRGGTEAFF. DNA for the CDR3: TGTGCCAGCAGCTTAGTTCGGGGAGGCACTGAAGCTTTCTTT.

V is TRBV3-1 (or the pseudogene TRBV3-2) and J is TRBJ1-5; D gene ambiguous. Trimming took off 3 bases at V and 2 bases at J, with 5 bases between the two ends. The germline CDR1 and CDR2 sequences are LGHDT and YNNKEL (reference sequence). This CDR3 is built from 13 residues. This chain's CDR3 is CASSHDGNQPQHF. The DNA for the CDR3 is TGTGCCAGCAGCCACGACGGCAATCAGCCCCAGCATTTT.

The chain couples TRBV6-6 to TRBJ1-2, with a weak D call TRBD1 (5 bases). The CDR3 loop spans 11 amino acids. The ends were cut back, 5 bases at V and 4 bases at J, with 5 bases in the middle. Germline CDR1 reads MNHNY; CDR2 reads SVGAGI (reference sequence). This CDR3 is CASSTGYGYTF. For the CDR3, the DNA is TGTGCCAGCAGTACAGGCTATGGCTACACCTTC.

This clone was counted only a few times. The CDR3 bases are TGTGCCAGCAGCTTGATGAAGGGGTTCTACTACGAGCAGTACTTC. It translates to CASSLMKGFYYEQYF. The genes are TRBV5-5 and TRBJ2-7; perhaps TRBD1 as D (5 bases). This CDR3 spans 15 amino acids. Trimming shortened V by 1 base and J by 3 bases, and 14 bases separated the two germline ends. Looked up from germline, CDR1 is SGHKS and CDR2 is YYEKEE (reference sequence).

The chain employs TRBV5-1 and TRBJ2-7; TRBD1 matches at 8 bases. V was pared by 3 bases and J by 3 bases, with 2 bases of the junction left unmatched. The CDR3 spans 13 residues. Germline loops: CDR1 SGHRS, CDR2 YFSETQ. The CDR3 nucleotides are TGCGCCAGCAGCTCCGACAGGGGCTACGAGCAGTACTTC. It encodes CASSSDRGYEQYF.

The chain recombines TRBV18 with TRBJ2-5; D unclear. The CDR3 covers 13 residues. Per germline, CDR1 KGHSH and CDR2 LQKENI. Trimming shortened V by 0 bases and J by 3 bases, and 5 bases separated the two germline ends. The CDR3 loop is CASSPPGKETQYF. The CDR3 region has the DNA TGTGCCAGCTCACCACCAGGGAAAGAGACCCAGTACTTC.

The V and J genes are TRBV12-3 or TRBV12-4 and TRBJ1-1, with D uncertain. The germline V and J ends were trimmed by 3 bases and 7 bases, with 9 bases remaining between them. The CDR3 has 12 amino acids. The CDR3 DNA follows: TGTGCCAGCAGTTTTAGCCCCGGTGAAGCTTTCTTT. Protein product: CASSFSPGEAFF.

This chain links TRBV6-6 with TRBJ1-1; D remains unclear. V lost 0 bases and J 0 bases, leaving 5 bases between the germline ends. Germline V gene data show CDR1 as MNHNY and CDR2 as SVGAGI (reference sequence). This CDR3 comprises 14 residues. The CDR3 coding sequence is TGTGCCAGCAGTTACTCGAATCTGAACACTGAAGCTTTCTTT. It yields the protein CASSYSNLNTEAFF.

V is TRBV20-1 and J is TRBJ1-1; D is uncertain. With 6 bases removed from V and 6 bases from J, the gap between germline ends came to 11 bases. The CDR3 length is 11 residues. Germline CDR1 and CDR2: DFQATT and SNEGSKA (reference sequence). The CDR3 nucleotides are TGCAGTGCCACGACCGGCGCTGAAGCTTTCTTT. This encodes CSATTGAEAFF.